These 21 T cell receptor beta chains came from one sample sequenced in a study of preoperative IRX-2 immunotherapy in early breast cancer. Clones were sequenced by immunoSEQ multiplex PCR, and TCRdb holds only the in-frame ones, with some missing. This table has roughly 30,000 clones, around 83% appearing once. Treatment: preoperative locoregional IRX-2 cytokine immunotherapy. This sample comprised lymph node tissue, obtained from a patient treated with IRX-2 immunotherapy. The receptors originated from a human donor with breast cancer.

CDR3 in amino acids: CASRRAGQNNEQFF. DNA for the CDR3: TGTGCCAGCAGACGGGCGGGACAAAACAATGAGCAGTTCTTC. The rearrangement uses TRBV6-8 and TRBJ2-1, with D possibly being TRBD1 or TRBD2 (6 bases each). The length of the CDR3 is 14 residues. Germline-derived CDR1 and CDR2 are MNHGY and SAAAGT. Trimming took 6 bases from V and 5 from J, leaving 14 bases between them.

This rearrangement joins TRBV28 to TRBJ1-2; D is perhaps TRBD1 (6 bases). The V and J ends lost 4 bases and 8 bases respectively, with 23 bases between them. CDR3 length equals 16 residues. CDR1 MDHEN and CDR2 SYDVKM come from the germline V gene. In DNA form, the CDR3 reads TGTGCCAGCAGTTCCCTCTTACAGGGCACAGCGGGAGGCTACACCTTC. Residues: CASSSLLQGTAGGYTF.

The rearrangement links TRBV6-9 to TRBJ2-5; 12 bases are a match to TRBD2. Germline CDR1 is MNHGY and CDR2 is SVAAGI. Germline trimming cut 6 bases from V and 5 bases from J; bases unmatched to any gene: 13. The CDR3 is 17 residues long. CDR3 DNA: TGTGCCAGCAGCCAAGGACTAGCGGGGTCCCGGGGGGAGACCCAGTACTTC. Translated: CASSQGLAGSRGETQYF.

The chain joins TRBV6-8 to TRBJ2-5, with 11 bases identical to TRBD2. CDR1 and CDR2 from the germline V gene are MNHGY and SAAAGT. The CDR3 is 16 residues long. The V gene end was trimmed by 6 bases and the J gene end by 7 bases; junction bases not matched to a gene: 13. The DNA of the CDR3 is TGTGCCAGCAGGGGATCGGGACTAGCGGACCCAGGGACCCAGTACTTC. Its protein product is CASRGSGLADPGTQYF.

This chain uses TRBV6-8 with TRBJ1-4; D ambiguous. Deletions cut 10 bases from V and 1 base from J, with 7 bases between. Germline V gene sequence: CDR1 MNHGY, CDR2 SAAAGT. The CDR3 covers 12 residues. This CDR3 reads CATGITNEKLFF. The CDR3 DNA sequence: TGTGCCACCGGGATAACTAATGAAAAACTGTTTTTT.

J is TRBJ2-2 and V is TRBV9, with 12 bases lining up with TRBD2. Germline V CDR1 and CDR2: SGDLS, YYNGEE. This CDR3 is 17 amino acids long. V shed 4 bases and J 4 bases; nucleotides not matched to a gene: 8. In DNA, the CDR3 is TGTGCCAGCAGCAAAACTTCTAGCGGGAGGGCCACCGGGGAGCTGTTTTTT. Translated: CASSKTSSGRATGELFF.

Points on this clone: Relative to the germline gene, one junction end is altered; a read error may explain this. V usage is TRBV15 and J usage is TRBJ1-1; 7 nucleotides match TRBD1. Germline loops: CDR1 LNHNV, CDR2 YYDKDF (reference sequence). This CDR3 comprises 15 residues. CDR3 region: CATSRDRGLLKERVF. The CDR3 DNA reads TGTGCCACCAGCAGAGATAGGGGGCTGCTCAAGGAAAGGGTCTTT.

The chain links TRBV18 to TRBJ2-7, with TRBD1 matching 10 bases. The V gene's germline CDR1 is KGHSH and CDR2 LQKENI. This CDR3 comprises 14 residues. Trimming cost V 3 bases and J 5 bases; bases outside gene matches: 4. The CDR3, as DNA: TGTGCCAGCTCACCCCGCGACAGGGGGCACGAGCAGTACTTC. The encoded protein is CASSPRDRGHEQYF. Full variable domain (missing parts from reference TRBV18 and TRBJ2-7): NAGVMQNPRHLVRRRGQEARLRCSPMKGHSHVYWYRQLPEEGLKFMVYLQKENIIDESGMPKERFSAEFPKEGPSILRIQQVVRGDSAAYFCASSPRDRGHEQYFGPGTRLTVT.

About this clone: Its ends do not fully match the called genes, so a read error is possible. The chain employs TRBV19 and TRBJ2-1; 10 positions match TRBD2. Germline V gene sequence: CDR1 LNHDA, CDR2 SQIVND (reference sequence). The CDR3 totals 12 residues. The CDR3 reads CASSSTSGAEIF. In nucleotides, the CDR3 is TGTGCCAGTAGTTCAACTAGCGGGGCGGAAATCTTC. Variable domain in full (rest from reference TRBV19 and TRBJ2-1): DGGITQSPKYLFRKEGQNVTLSCEQNLNHDAMYWYRQDPGQGLRLIYYSQIVNDFQKGDIAEGYSVSREKKESFPLTVTSAQKNPTAFYLCASSSTSGAEIFGPGTRLTVL.

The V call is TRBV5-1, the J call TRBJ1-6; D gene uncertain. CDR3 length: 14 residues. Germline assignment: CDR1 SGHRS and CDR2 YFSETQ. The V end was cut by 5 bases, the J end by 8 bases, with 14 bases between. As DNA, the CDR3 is TGCGCCAGCAGTCTTGAGAACAGTCATTCACCCCTCCACTTT. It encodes CASSLENSHSPLHF.

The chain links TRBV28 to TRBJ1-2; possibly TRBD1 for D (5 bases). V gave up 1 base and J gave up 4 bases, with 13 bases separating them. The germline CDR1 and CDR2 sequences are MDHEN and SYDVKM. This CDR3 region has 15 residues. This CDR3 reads CASSLSQGRTYGYTF. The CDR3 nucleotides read TGTGCCAGCAGTTTATCCCAGGGCAGGACCTATGGCTACACCTTC.

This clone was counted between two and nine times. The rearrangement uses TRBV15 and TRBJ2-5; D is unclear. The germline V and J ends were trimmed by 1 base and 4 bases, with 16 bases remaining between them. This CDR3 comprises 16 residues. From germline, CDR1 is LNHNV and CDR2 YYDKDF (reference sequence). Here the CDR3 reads CATSRGTALGLETQYF. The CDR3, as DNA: TGTGCCACCAGCAGAGGTACAGCCTTGGGCTTAGAGACCCAGTACTTC.

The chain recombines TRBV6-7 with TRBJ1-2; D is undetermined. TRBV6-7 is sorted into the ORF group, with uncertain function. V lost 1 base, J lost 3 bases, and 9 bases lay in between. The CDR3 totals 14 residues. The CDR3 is CASSYLQRHYGYTF. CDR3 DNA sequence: TGTGCCAGCAGTTACTTACAGAGACACTATGGCTACACCTTC.

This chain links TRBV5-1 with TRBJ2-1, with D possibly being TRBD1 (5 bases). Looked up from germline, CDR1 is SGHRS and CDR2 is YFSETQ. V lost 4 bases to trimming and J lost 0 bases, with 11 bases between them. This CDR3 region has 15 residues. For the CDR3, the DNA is TGCGCCAGCAGCCCTGATGACAGCTCCTACAATGAGCAGTTCTTC. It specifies CASSPDDSSYNEQFF.

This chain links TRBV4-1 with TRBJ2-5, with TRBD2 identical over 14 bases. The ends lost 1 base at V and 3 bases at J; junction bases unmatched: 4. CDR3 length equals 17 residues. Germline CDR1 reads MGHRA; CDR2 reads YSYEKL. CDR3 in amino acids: CASSQGLAGGKEETQYF. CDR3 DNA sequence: TGCGCCAGCAGCCAAGGACTAGCGGGAGGGAAGGAAGAGACCCAGTACTTC.

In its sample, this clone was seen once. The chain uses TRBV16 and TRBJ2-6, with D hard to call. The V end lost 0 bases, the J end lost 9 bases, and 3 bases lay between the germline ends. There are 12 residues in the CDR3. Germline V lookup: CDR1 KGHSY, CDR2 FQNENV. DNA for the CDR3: TGTGCCAGCAGCCAATCGGTCAACGTCCTGACTTTC. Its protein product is CASSQSVNVLTF.

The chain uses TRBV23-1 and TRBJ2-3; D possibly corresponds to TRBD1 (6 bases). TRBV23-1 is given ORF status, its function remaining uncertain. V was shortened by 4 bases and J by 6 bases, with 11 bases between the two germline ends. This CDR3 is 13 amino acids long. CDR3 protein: CASSPRTVDTQYF. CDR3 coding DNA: TGCGCCAGCAGTCCACGGACAGTCGATACGCAGTATTTT.

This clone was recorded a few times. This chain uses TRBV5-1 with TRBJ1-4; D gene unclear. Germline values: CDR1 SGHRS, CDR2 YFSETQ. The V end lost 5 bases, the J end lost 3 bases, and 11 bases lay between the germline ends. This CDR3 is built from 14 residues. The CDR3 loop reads CASRGRLANEKLFF. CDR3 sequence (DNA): TGCGCCAGCAGAGGGCGGTTGGCTAATGAAAAACTGTTTTTT.

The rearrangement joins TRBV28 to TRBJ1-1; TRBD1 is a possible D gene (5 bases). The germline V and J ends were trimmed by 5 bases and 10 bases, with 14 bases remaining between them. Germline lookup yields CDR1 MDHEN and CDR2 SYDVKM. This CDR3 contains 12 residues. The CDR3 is CASSINSGGAFF. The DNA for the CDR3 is TGTGCCAGCAGTATAAATTCGGGGGGAGCTTTCTTT. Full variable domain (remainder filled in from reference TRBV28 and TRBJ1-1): DVKVTQSSRYLVKRTGEKVFLECVQDMDHENMFWYRQDPGLGLRLIYFSYDVKMKEKGDIPEGYSVSREKKERFSLILESASTNQTSMYLCASSINSGGAFFGQGTRLTVV.

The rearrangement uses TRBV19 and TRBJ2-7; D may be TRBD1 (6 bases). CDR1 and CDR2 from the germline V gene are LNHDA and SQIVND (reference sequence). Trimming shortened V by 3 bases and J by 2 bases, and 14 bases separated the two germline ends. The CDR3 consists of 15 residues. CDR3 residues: CASSIPQAGAYEQYF. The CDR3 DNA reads TGTGCCAGTAGTATCCCCCAGGCAGGGGCCTACGAGCAGTACTTC.

CDR3 nucleotide sequence: TGTGCCTGGAGTACCGGGACTAGCCAACTCTCCTACAATGAGCAGTTCTTC. Translated: CAWSTGTSQLSYNEQFF. The genes are TRBV30 and TRBJ2-1; 9 bases fit TRBD2. The CDR3 sequence is 17 residues long. CDR1 and CDR2 from the germline V gene are GTSNPN and SVGIG (reference sequence). V dropped 2 bases and J dropped 0; count of bases not matched to a gene: 8.